What follows is one T cell receptor (beta chain) and its context. Its specificity is unknown. This entry is derived from a study of CD8+ T cells in alopecia areata. Study-wide results and caveats: Tofacitinib significantly lowered scalp clonality and expanded CD8+ clones among the top 100. Scalp and blood samples kept many expanded lesional clones throughout tofacitinib.

Treatment denoted: oral pan-JAK inhibitor, 5-10 mg twice daily. Extraction and reverse transcription of RNA yielded cDNA as the sequencing template. TCRdb's copy holds only in-frame clones and misses some; the assay was immunoSEQ multiplex PCR. The sample gives 190,000 or so clones, roughly 61% of which show up once; around an eighth is in the top ten. Germline V CDR1 and CDR2: SGHRS, YFSETQ. The CDR3 consists of 16 residues. J was trimmed by 0 bases and V by 5 bases; bases with no gene match: 7. The gene calls are TRBV5-1 and TRBJ1-4, with 7 bases that match TRBD1. The clonotype comes from a human donor with alopecia areata. Sequences were derived from CD8+ T cells sorted from blood, sampled at week 24, from a patient treated with tofacitinib. The CDR3 DNA reads as TGCGCCAGCAGTTCCGGACAGGCTGCAACTAATGAAAAACTGTTTTTT. This sequence encodes CASSSGQAATNEKLFF.